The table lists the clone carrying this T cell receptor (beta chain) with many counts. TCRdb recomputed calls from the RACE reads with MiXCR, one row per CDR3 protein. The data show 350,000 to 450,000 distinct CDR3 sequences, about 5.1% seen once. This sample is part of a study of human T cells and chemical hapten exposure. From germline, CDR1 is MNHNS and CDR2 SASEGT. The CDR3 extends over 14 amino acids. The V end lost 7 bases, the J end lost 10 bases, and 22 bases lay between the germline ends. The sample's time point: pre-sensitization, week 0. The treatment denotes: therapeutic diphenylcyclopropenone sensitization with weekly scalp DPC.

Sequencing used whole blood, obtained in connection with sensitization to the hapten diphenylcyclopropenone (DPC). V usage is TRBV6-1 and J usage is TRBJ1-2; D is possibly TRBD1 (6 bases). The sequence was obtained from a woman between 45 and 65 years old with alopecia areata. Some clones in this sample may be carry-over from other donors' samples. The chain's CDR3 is CASNLVQGSLAYTF. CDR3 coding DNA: TGTGCCAGCAATTTAGTACAGGGTTCCCTGGCCTACACCTTC.